This TCR beta chain was sequenced in a study of blood T cell repertoires in COVID-19. About the research overall: Sources were T cells, B-cell-depleted T cells, or PBMCs; the material itself was cDNA or gDNA.

Germline V lookup: CDR1 SGDLS, CDR2 YYNGEE. Trimming took 0 bases from V and 2 from J; bases not matched to a gene: 20. The CDR3 consists of 21 residues. While infection was still active, Seattle patients were enrolled and then followed longitudinally. Under the authors' procedure: Counts of nucleated cells, estimated from reference gene primer amplification, were obtained. Repertoires were generated with immunoSEQ multiplex PCR, while TCRdb's copy carries only in-frame clones and drops some. V and J calls and clone size follow that table, whereas D and trimming were derived from the DNA. The table lists 300,000 to 400,000 clones, about 90% of them singletons, with 2.5% to 3% in the top ten. This clone occurred a few times.

V is TRBV9 and J is TRBJ2-3; TRBD2 agrees at 8 bases. This clonotype was obtained from a woman in her 30s with COVID-19, enrolled during active disease. Source material: peripheral blood. The CDR3 region has the DNA TGTGCCAGCAGCGTAGCCACCACTCCCTATACCGGGAGGGCTCACACAGATACGCAGTATTTT. Protein: CASSVATTPYTGRAHTDTQYF.